These 8 T cell receptor beta chains were sequenced from one sample in a study of monozygotic twins with cystic fibrosis. Measured with immunoSEQ multiplex PCR; TCRdb has only the in-frame clones, and not every one. Of some 25,000 clones listed, approximately 96% are singletons. The specimen sequenced was blood. Source of these receptors: a girl aged 2 to 9 with cystic fibrosis.

This clone was picked up one time. The J gene is TRBJ1-2, the V gene TRBV9; 7 bases are shared with TRBD1. The junction had 8 bases not matched to a gene; V was cut back by 4 bases and J by 5 bases. Per the germline V gene, CDR1 is SGDLS and CDR2 is YYNGEE. The CDR3 contains 14 residues. The DNA of the CDR3 is TGTGCCAGCAGCACCGGACAGGAACTATATGGCTACACCTTC. Translation gives CASSTGQELYGYTF.

The chain carries TRBV9 and TRBJ2-5; 8 bases are a match to TRBD1. The CDR3 is 15 residues long. Unmatched junction bases numbered 5, after V lost 0 bases and J lost 4 bases. Germline CDR1 reads SGDLS; CDR2 reads YYNGEE. CDR3 DNA sequence: TGTGCCAGCAGCGTAGGCAGGGGGCTACTAGAGACCCAGTACTTC. Its translation is CASSVGRGLLETQYF.

V is TRBV28 and J is TRBJ1-1, with TRBD1 identical over 11 bases. CDR1 and CDR2 from the germline V gene are MDHEN and SYDVKM. The CDR3 consists of 15 residues. Germline trimming cut 5 bases from V and 1 base from J; bases unmatched to any gene: 3. CDR3 protein: CASSQGQGGNTEAFF. The DNA for the CDR3 is TGTGCCAGCAGTCAGGGACAGGGGGGGAACACTGAAGCTTTCTTT. Variable domain in full (rest from reference TRBV28 and TRBJ1-1): DVKVTQSSRYLVKRTGEKVFLECVQDMDHENMFWYRQDPGLGLRLIYFSYDVKMKEKGDIPEGYSVSREKKERFSLILESASTNQTSMYLCASSQGQGGNTEAFFGQGTRLTVV.

V gene TRBV6-5 combines with J gene TRBJ1-2; D unclear. This CDR3 region has 15 residues. CDR1 is MNHEY and CDR2 is SVGAGI in the germline V gene. V was pared by 6 bases and J by 10 bases, with 24 bases between. The CDR3 loop is CASRTQIPGGGVYTF. In DNA form, the CDR3 reads TGTGCCAGCAGGACGCAAATCCCCGGAGGCGGCGTCTACACCTTC.

This clone was seen once. J is TRBJ1-5 and V is TRBV7-8; possibly TRBD1 for D (5 bases). From germline, CDR1 is SGHVS and CDR2 FQNEAQ. V lost 4 bases and J 3 bases, leaving 10 bases between the germline ends. This CDR3 is 14 amino acids long. The CDR3 loop is CASSSRQPNQPQHF. The CDR3 DNA reads as TGTGCCAGCAGCTCGCGACAGCCCAATCAGCCCCAGCATTTT.

In this sample, this clone turned up once. CDR3 DNA: TGTGCCAGCAGCCTCCATTTGACTAGCAGCTACGAGCAGTACTTC. Its protein product is CASSLHLTSSYEQYF. V and J are TRBV13 and TRBJ2-7; 7 bases are a match to TRBD2. The junction had 10 bases not matched to a gene; V was cut back by 5 bases and J by 3 bases. The CDR3 runs 15 residues. Germline lookup yields CDR1 PRHDT and CDR2 FYEKMQ (reference sequence).

The rearrangement links TRBV28 to TRBJ1-5; D uncertain. Looked up from germline, CDR1 is MDHEN and CDR2 is SYDVKM. V was shortened by 3 bases and J by 3 bases, with 9 bases between the two germline ends. The CDR3 length is 14 residues. The CDR3 loop reads CASSLSGYNQPQHF. CDR3 DNA: TGTGCCAGCAGTTTGTCGGGGTACAATCAGCCCCAGCATTTT.

This clone was seen only once. The CDR3 reads CASSLDRNYTYEQYF. CDR3 bases: TGTGCCAGCAGCTTAGATCGAAATTATACCTACGAGCAGTACTTC. The V gene is TRBV11-3, the J gene TRBJ2-7, with D unresolved. Germline values: CDR1 SGHNT, CDR2 YENEEA. V was shortened by 0 bases and J by 2 bases, with 11 bases between the two germline ends. The CDR3 is made up of 15 amino acids.